The rows below give T cell receptor beta chains drawn from one sample of a study of blood T cell repertoires in COVID-19. The assay was immunoSEQ multiplex PCR, and TCRdb's table has in-frame clones only and misses some. The sample contains hundreds of thousands of clones, about 80% of which appear only once. Sequenced input: peripheral blood. These receptors all stem from a woman in her forties with active or convalescent COVID-19. The CDR3 runs from the conserved cysteine through the conserved F or W. Size is stated for part of the rows, as once, few or many counts, or as a class when the clone is expanded.

clone_size	v_call	j_call	cdr3_aa
.	TRBV7-2	TRBJ1-5	CASSVWQNQPQHF
.	TRBV7-9	TRBJ2-4	CASSLGSGRIQYF
.	TRBV7-3	TRBJ1-3	CASSPGQGVPGGNTIYF
.	TRBV2	TRBJ2-3	CASESLRLAGSTDTQYF
once	TRBV19	TRBJ1-1	CASSMLGYTEAFF
.	TRBV10-3	TRBJ2-1	CAISTFGSGISNEQFF
.	TRBV30	TRBJ1-4	CAWRDRPGTNEKLFF
.	TRBV7-2	TRBJ1-3	CASSLQGSRSGNTIYF
.	TRBV6-5	TRBJ1-1	CASSYAGRGDTEAFF
.	TRBV29-1	TRBJ1-2	CSAKGQGGGYTF
few	TRBV30	TRBJ2-7	CAWNRDNAYEQYF
few	TRBV21-1	TRBJ1-5	CASSGKGGTAKYQPQHF
.	TRBV7-6	TRBJ2-7	CASSRRDSERYEQYF
.	TRBV5-1	TRBJ2-1	CASSLGLVGNEQFF
.	TRBV5-1	TRBJ1-6	CASSSGQGARSGDSPLHF
.	TRBV24-1	TRBJ2-7	CATSEARGRYEQYF
.	TRBV7-8	TRBJ1-1	CASSFLPLSRVAGTEAFF
few	TRBV9	TRBJ2-1	CASSRTGQGLYNEQFF
.	TRBV28	TRBJ1-6	CASSFRDRGNSPLHF
once	TRBV6-4	TRBJ1-1	CASSEAGDTEAFF
.	TRBV7-2	TRBJ2-1	CASSFNPGSGSNEQFF
.	TRBV27	TRBJ2-1	CASSPDRGGNNEQFF
.	TRBV7-9	TRBJ1-1	CASSLDNMNTEAFF
many	TRBV3-1/TRBV3-2	TRBJ1-2	CASSLWDRGSSSNYGYTF
.	TRBV6-1	TRBJ2-7	CASSELGLARGRREQYF
few	TRBV28	TRBJ1-6	CASSLSSGPIYNSPLHF
.	TRBV24-1	TRBJ2-1	CATSDTTRASGPYNEQFF
.	TRBV14	TRBJ1-3	CASSQVSQRPSGNTIYF